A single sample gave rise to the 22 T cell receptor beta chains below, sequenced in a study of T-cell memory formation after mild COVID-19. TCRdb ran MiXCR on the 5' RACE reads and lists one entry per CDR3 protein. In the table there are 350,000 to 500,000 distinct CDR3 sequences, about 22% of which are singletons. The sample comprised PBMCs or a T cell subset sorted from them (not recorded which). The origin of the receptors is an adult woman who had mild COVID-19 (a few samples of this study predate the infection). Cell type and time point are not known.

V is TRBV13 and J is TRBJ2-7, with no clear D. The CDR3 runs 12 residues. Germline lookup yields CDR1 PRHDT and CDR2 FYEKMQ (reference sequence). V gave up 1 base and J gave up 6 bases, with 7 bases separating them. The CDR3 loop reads CASSLVEPEQYF. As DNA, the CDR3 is TGTGCCAGCAGCTTAGTAGAACCCGAGCAGTACTTC.

The DNA of the CDR3 is TGCGCCAGCAGCCAAGAGTCAGGGCGCTACGAGCAGTACTTC. Its protein is CASSQESGRYEQYF. The chain carries TRBV4-3 and TRBJ2-7, with D perhaps TRBD1 (5 bases). Trimming removed 0 bases from V and 3 bases from J, with 9 bases in between. Germline V gene data show CDR1 as LGHNA and CDR2 as YSLEER. This CDR3 spans 14 amino acids.

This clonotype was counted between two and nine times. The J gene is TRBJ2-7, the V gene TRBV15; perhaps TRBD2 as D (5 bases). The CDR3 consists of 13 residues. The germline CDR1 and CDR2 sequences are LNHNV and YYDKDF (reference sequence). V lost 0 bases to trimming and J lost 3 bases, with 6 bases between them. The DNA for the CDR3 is TGTGCCACCAGCAGAGAGGGGAGCTACGAGCAGTACTTC. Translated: CATSREGSYEQYF.

Written as DNA, the CDR3 is TGTGCCAGCAGCGCCCAAGAGGGGCCGGACATTCAGTACTTC. Translated, it gives CASSAQEGPDIQYF. This chain uses TRBV9 with TRBJ2-4; the D call may be TRBD1 or TRBD2 (5 bases each). This CDR3 spans 14 amino acids. V lost 3 bases to trimming and J lost 8 bases, with 15 bases between them. Germline loops: CDR1 SGDLS, CDR2 YYNGEE. The complete variable domain, with remaining parts taken from reference TRBV9 and TRBJ2-4, reads DSGVTQTPKHLITATGQRVTLRCSPRSGDLSVYWYQQSLDQGLQFLIQYYNGEERAKGNILERFSAQQFPDLHSELNLSSLELGDSALYFCASSAQEGPDIQYFGAGTRLSVL.

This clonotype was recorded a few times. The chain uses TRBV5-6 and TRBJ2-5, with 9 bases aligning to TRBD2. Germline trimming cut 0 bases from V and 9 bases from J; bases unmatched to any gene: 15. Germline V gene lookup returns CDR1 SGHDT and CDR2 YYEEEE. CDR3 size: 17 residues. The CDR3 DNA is TGTGCCAGCAGCTTGGTCGCTAGCGGGGCCCATTCAGGGGCCCAGTACTTC. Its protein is CASSLVASGAHSGAQYF. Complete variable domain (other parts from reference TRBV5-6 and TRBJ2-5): DAGVTQSPTHLIKTRGQQVTLRCSPKSGHDTVSWYQQALGQGPQFIFQYYEEEERQRGNFPDRFSGHQFPNYSSELNVNALLLGDSALYLCASSLVASGAHSGAQYFGPGTRLLVL.

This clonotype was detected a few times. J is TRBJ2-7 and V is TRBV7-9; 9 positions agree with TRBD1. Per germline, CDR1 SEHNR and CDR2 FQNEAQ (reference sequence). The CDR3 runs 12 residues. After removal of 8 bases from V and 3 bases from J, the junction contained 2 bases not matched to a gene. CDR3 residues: CASGTGLYEQYF. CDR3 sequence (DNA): TGTGCCAGCGGGACAGGGCTCTACGAGCAGTACTTC.

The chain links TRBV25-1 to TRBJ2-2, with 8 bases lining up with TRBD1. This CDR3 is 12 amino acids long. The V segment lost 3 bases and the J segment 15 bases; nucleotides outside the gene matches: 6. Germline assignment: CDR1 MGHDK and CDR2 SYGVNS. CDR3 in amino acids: CASSDRTGSMFF. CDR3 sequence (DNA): TGTGCCAGCAGTGATCGGACAGGGTCGATGTTTTTT. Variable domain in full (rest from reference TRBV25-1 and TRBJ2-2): EADIYQTPRYLVIGTGKKITLECSQTMGHDKMYWYQQDPGMELHLIHYSYGVNSTEKGDLSSESTVSRIRTEHFPLTLESARPSHTSQYLCASSDRTGSMFFGEGSRLTVL.

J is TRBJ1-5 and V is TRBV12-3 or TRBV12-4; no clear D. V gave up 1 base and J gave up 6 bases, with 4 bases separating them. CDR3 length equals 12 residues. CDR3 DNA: TGTGCCAGCAGTTTAGGAACTCAGCCCCAGCATTTT. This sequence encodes CASSLGTQPQHF.

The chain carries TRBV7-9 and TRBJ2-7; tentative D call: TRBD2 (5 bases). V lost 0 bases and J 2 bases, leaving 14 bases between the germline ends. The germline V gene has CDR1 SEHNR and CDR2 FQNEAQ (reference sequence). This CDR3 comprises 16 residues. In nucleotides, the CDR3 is TGTGCCAGCAGCTTAGCGGGGAGCGGTCGACCCTACGAGCAGTACTTC. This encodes CASSLAGSGRPYEQYF.

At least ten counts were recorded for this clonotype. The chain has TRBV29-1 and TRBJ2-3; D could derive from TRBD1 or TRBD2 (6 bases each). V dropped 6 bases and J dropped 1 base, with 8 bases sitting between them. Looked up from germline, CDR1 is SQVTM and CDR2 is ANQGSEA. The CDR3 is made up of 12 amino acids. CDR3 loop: CSVEGGTDTQYF. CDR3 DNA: TGCAGCGTGGAGGGGGGCACAGATACGCAGTATTTT.

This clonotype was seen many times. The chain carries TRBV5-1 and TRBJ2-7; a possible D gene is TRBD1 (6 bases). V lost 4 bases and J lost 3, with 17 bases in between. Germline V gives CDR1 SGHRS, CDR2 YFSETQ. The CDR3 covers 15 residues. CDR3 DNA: TGCGCCAGCAGCAAGGATGGGACAAGTCGCTACGAGCAGTACTTC. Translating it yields CASSKDGTSRYEQYF.

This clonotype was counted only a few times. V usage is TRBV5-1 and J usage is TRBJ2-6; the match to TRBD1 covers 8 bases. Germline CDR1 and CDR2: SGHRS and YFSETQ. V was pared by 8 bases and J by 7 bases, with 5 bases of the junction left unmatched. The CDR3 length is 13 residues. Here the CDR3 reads CASAGGAANVLTF. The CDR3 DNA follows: TGCGCCAGTGCAGGGGGCGCCGCCAACGTCCTGACTTTC.

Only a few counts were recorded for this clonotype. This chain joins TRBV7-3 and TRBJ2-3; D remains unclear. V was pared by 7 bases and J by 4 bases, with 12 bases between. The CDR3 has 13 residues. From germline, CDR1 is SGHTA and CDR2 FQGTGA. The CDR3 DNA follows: TGTGCCAGCACCTTGACTCCCCCAGATACGCAGTATTTT. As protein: CASTLTPPDTQYF. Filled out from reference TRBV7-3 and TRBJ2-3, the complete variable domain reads GAGVSQTPSNKVTEKGKYVELRCDPISGHTALYWYRQSLGQGPEFLIYFQGTGAADDSGLPNDRFFAVRPEGSVSTLKIQRTERGDSAVYLCASTLTPPDTQYFGPGTRLTVL.

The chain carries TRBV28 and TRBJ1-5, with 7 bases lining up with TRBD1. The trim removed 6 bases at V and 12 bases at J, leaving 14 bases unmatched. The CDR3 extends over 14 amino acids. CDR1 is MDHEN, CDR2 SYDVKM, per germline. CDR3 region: CASRRLPGQSNQHF. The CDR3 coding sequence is TGTGCCAGCAGGCGATTACCGGGACAGAGTAACCAGCATTTT.

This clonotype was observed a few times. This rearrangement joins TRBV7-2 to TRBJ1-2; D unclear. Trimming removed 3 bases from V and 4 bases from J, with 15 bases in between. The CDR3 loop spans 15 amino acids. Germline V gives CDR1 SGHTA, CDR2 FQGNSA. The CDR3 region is CASSFHESGVYGYTF. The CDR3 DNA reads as TGTGCCAGCAGCTTCCACGAATCGGGAGTCTATGGCTACACCTTC.

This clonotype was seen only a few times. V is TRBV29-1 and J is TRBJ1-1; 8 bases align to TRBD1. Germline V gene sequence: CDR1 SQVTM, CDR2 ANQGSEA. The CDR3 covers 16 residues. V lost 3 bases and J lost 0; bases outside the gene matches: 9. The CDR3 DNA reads TGCAGCGTTGAGGGACAGGAGCCACGTATGAACACTGAAGCTTTCTTT. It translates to CSVEGQEPRMNTEAFF.

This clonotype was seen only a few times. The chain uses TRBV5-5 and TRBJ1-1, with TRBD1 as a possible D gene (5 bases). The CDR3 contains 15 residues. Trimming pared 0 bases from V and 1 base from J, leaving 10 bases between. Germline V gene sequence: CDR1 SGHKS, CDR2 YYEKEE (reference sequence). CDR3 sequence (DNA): TGTGCCAGCAGCTTGGTGGGGGGGTCGAACACTGAAGCTTTCTTT. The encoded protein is CASSLVGGSNTEAFF.

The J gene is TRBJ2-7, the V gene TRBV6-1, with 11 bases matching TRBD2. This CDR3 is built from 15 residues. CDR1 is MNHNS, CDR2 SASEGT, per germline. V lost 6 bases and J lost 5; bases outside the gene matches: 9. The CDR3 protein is CASRIAGGPSHEQYF. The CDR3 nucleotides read TGTGCCAGCAGAATAGCGGGAGGGCCTTCCCACGAGCAGTACTTC.

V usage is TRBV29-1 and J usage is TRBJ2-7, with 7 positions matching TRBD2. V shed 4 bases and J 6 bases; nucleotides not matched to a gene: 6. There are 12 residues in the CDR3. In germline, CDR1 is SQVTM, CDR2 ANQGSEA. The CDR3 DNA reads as TGCAGCGTTGGTCGCAGGGAGGGCGAGCAGTACTTC. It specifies CSVGRREGEQYF.

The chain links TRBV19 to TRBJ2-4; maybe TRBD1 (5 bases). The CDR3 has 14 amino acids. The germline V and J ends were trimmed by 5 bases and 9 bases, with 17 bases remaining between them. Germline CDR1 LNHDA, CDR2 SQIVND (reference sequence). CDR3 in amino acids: CASSVWGPEIIQYF. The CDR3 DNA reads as TGTGCCAGTAGTGTGTGGGGCCCTGAGATCATTCAGTACTTC.

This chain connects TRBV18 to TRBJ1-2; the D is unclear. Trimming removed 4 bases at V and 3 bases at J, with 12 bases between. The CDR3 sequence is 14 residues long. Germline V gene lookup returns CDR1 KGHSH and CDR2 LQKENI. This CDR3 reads CASSRAELHYGYTF. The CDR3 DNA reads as TGTGCCAGCTCACGGGCAGAACTGCACTATGGCTACACCTTC.

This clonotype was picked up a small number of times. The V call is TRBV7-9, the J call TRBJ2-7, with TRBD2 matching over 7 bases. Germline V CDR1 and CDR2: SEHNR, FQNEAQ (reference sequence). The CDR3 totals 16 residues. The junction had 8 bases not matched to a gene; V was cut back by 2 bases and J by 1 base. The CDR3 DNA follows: TGTGCCAGCAGCTTATCTGCGGGGAGGGGTTCCTACGAGCAGTACTTC. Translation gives CASSLSAGRGSYEQYF.